A selection of T cell receptor beta chains follows, all from one sample in a study of tumor-infiltrating lymphocytes in primary liver carcinoma. TCRdb ran MiXCR on the multiplex PCR reads and lists one entry per CDR3 protein. The data contain about 110,000 distinct CDR3 sequences, approximately 80% of them singletons. Material for sequencing was liver tumor tissue from sampling region 3. These receptor sequences come from a man in his forties with primary liver carcinoma and hepatitis B virus infection. Both conserved end residues are part of each CDR3. Each record gives: D gene, clone size, J gene, V gene, CDR3 DNA, CDR3 protein. D genes are given only for firm matches. Clone size is stated in some rows and not others, as once, few, many or a class when expanded.

D gene: TRBD1
clone size: .
J gene: TRBJ1-2
V gene: TRBV4-1
CDR3 DNA: TGCGCCAGTAGCCCGTTCCGGGACAGGGGGAGCTATGGCTACACCTTC
CDR3 protein: CASSPFRDRGSYGYTF

D gene: TRBD2
clone size: .
J gene: TRBJ2-7
V gene: TRBV7-8
CDR3 DNA: TGTGTCAGCAGCCCTCGGACTAGCGGGAGTATGAGTTCCTACGAGCAGTACTTC
CDR3 protein: CVSSPRTSGSMSSYEQYF

D gene: .
clone size: .
J gene: TRBJ2-5
V gene: TRBV12-3/TRBV12-4
CDR3 DNA: TGTGCCAGCACTTTGAGGTCAAAAGAGACCCAGTACTTC
CDR3 protein: CASTLRSKETQYF

D gene: TRBD1
clone size: once
J gene: TRBJ1-5
V gene: TRBV6-6
CDR3 DNA: TGTGCCAGCAGTTACTTCGATCAGACAGGGGGGTTAAATCAGCCCCAGCATTTT
CDR3 protein: CASSYFDQTGGLNQPQHF

D gene: .
clone size: once
J gene: TRBJ1-2
V gene: TRBV6-5
CDR3 DNA: TGTACCACCCTAAACCTTGTCGCAATGCACACCTTC
CDR3 protein: CTTLNLVAMHTF

D gene: .
clone size: once
J gene: TRBJ1-1
V gene: TRBV30
CDR3 DNA: TGTGTCTGGAGCGTAGGGGGGACGGCTTTCTTT
CDR3 protein: CVWSVGGTAFF

D gene: TRBD2
clone size: many
J gene: TRBJ2-2
V gene: TRBV28
CDR3 DNA: TGTGCCAGCAGTCCCGGGGGGGTTTTAAGCGGGGAGCTGTTTTTT
CDR3 protein: CASSPGGVLSGELFF

D gene: TRBD1
clone size: .
J gene: TRBJ2-5
V gene: TRBV29-1
CDR3 DNA: TGTAGCGTTGTAGCGGACAGGGGCCGAGCAGAGACCCAGTACTTC
CDR3 protein: CSVVADRGRAETQYF

D gene: .
clone size: .
J gene: TRBJ2-3
V gene: TRBV29-1
CDR3 DNA: TGCAGTGTTGTACTCTCGGGTATAGATACGCAGTATTTT
CDR3 protein: CSVVLSGIDTQYF

D gene: TRBD1
clone size: .
J gene: TRBJ2-7
V gene: TRBV29-1
CDR3 DNA: TGCAGTGGGGCACAGGGGGACCCCTACGAGCAGTGTTTC
CDR3 protein: CSGAQGDPYEQCF

D gene: .
clone size: .
J gene: TRBJ1-2
V gene: TRBV6-1
CDR3 DNA: TGTGCCAATTCACGGACCACTTCATATGGCTATACCTTC
CDR3 protein: CANSRTTSYGYTF

D gene: .
clone size: .
J gene: TRBJ2-7
V gene: TRBV7-9
CDR3 DNA: TGTGCCAGCATTTTAGCAGGGGTGTGGGGGAACTACGAGCACTACTTC
CDR3 protein: CASILAGVWGNYEHYF

D gene: .
clone size: .
J gene: TRBJ2-6
V gene: TRBV4-2
CDR3 DNA: TGTGCCTGCAGCCGTCAGGGGTCCGGGGCCACCGTCCTGACTTTC
CDR3 protein: CACSRQGSGATVLTF

D gene: .
clone size: .
J gene: TRBJ2-2
V gene: TRBV10-3
CDR3 DNA: TGTGCCATCAGTGGGTCGACAGGCACTGGGGAGCTGTTTTTT
CDR3 protein: CAISGSTGTGELFF

D gene: .
clone size: few
J gene: TRBJ2-7
V gene: TRBV11-1
CDR3 DNA: TGTGTCAGTAGGGGGAAGCGTTCCTACGAGCAGTATTTC
CDR3 protein: CVSRGKRSYEQYF

D gene: TRBD1
clone size: many
J gene: TRBJ2-1
V gene: TRBV5-1
CDR3 DNA: TGCGCCAGCAGTTCAGGGGGCGAGAGGTTCAATGAGCAGTTCTTC
CDR3 protein: CASSSGGERFNEQFF

D gene: TRBD2
clone size: .
J gene: TRBJ2-1
V gene: TRBV11-1
CDR3 DNA: TGTGCCAGAAGCCCCATAGCGGGGACGTATTACAATGAGCAGTTCTTC
CDR3 protein: CARSPIAGTYYNEQFF

D gene: TRBD1
clone size: once
J gene: TRBJ2-2
V gene: TRBV12-3/TRBV12-4
CDR3 DNA: TGTGCCAGCAGACCGACAGGGTCCGGGAACCTGTTTTTT
CDR3 protein: CASRPTGSGNLFF

D gene: .
clone size: .
J gene: TRBJ2-1
V gene: TRBV7-3
CDR3 DNA: TGTGCCAGCAGCCCCATGCGGACTTCCTACAATGAGCAGTTCTTC
CDR3 protein: CASSPMRTSYNEQFF

D gene: .
clone size: .
J gene: TRBJ2-5
V gene: TRBV6-1
CDR3 DNA: TGTGTCAGCAGCAGGGACTTAGGAGAAACCCAGTACTTC
CDR3 protein: CVSSRDLGETQYF

D gene: TRBD1
clone size: .
J gene: TRBJ1-4
V gene: TRBV29-1
CDR3 DNA: TGTAGCGTCACCGGGACAGGGAATGAAGAACTGTTTTTT
CDR3 protein: CSVTGTGNEELFF

D gene: TRBD2
clone size: .
J gene: TRBJ2-1
V gene: TRBV5-5
CDR3 DNA: TGTGCCATCAGCGGGGGACTAGCAGGAGAAAACGAGCAGATCTTC
CDR3 protein: CAISGGLAGENEQIF

D gene: TRBD2
clone size: .
J gene: TRBJ2-3
V gene: TRBV6-1
CDR3 DNA: TGTGCCTGCAGCGAAGGACTAGGGCCAGAAACGCAGTATTTT
CDR3 protein: CACSEGLGPETQYF

D gene: .
clone size: .
J gene: TRBJ2-5
V gene: TRBV6-5
CDR3 DNA: TGTGCAAGCAGTTACTCGAAGGTCTGGGTCCCGGGAAAGACCCAGTACTTC
CDR3 protein: CASSYSKVWVPGKTQYF

D gene: .
clone size: many
J gene: TRBJ2-5
V gene: TRBV6-2/TRBV6-3
CDR3 DNA: TGTGCCAGCAGTTACACGGGTGGCCAAGAGACCCAGTACTTC
CDR3 protein: CASSYTGGQETQYF

D gene: .
clone size: .
J gene: TRBJ2-1
V gene: TRBV20-1
CDR3 DNA: TGTAGTGCTAGAGGCGCAGGATGGCACAATGAGCAGTTCTTC
CDR3 protein: CSARGAGWHNEQFF

D gene: TRBD1
clone size: .
J gene: TRBJ1-2
V gene: TRBV5-6
CDR3 DNA: TGTGCCAGCAGCTCCGGGACAGAGATAAGTTGGGGCTATGGCTACACCTTC
CDR3 protein: CASSSGTEISWGYGYTF

D gene: .
clone size: once
J gene: TRBJ2-7
V gene: TRBV11-1
CDR3 DNA: TGTGCCAGCAGCTCAGGCTACGGGCAGTACTTC
CDR3 protein: CASSSGYGQYF

D gene: .
clone size: many
J gene: TRBJ1-1
V gene: TRBV10-3
CDR3 DNA: TGTGCCATCAGTGAGTTTAACACCGTGAACACTGAAGCTTTCTTT
CDR3 protein: CAISEFNTVNTEAFF

D gene: TRBD1
clone size: .
J gene: TRBJ2-1
V gene: TRBV2
CDR3 DNA: TGTGCCAGCAGTGTTAGAGGACAGGGGGCGGATGAGCAGTTCTTC
CDR3 protein: CASSVRGQGADEQFF

D gene: .
clone size: .
J gene: TRBJ2-7
V gene: TRBV4-2
CDR3 DNA: TGTGCCAGCAGCCCTAGTTGGGAAGAAGTGTACGAGCAGTACTTC
CDR3 protein: CASSPSWEEVYEQYF

D gene: .
clone size: few
J gene: TRBJ2-2
V gene: TRBV6-5
CDR3 DNA: TGTGCCAGCAGCCCCGGCAACGGAGGCGGGGAGCTGTTTTTT
CDR3 protein: CASSPGNGGGELFF

D gene: .
clone size: .
J gene: TRBJ2-5
V gene: TRBV6-1
CDR3 DNA: TGTGCTAACAGTGAATCGGTGGGCGGCCAAGAGACCCAGTACTTC
CDR3 protein: CANSESVGGQETQYF

D gene: .
clone size: .
J gene: TRBJ2-7
V gene: TRBV7-9
CDR3 DNA: TGTGCCAGCAACTTACGGAACACCGGTGACGAGCAGTACTTC
CDR3 protein: CASNLRNTGDEQYF

D gene: TRBD1
clone size: .
J gene: TRBJ2-5
V gene: TRBV29-1
CDR3 DNA: TGCAGCGTTAAAGCAGACAGGGGGCTAGCAGAGACCCAGTACTTC
CDR3 protein: CSVKADRGLAETQYF

D gene: .
clone size: .
J gene: TRBJ2-5
V gene: TRBV5-5
CDR3 DNA: TGTCCTAGCAGCTGGGGTACAGAGACCCAGTACTTC
CDR3 protein: CPSSWGTETQYF

D gene: .
clone size: .
J gene: TRBJ2-7
V gene: TRBV28
CDR3 DNA: TGTGCCAGTAATTCGTCATCAAACTACGAGCAGTACTTC
CDR3 protein: CASNSSSNYEQYF

D gene: .
clone size: .
J gene: TRBJ2-5
V gene: TRBV5-1
CDR3 DNA: TGCACCAGCAGACAGGAAGATACCCAGTACTTC
CDR3 protein: CTSRQEDTQYF

D gene: .
clone size: .
J gene: TRBJ2-7
V gene: TRBV6-5
CDR3 DNA: TGTGCCAGCAGTCGGACCCTAACCCATCAGTACGAGCAGTACTTC
CDR3 protein: CASSRTLTHQYEQYF

D gene: TRBD1
clone size: .
J gene: TRBJ1-2
V gene: TRBV2
CDR3 DNA: TGTGCCAGCAGCGTCCCAGGGGGAAGCTATGGCTACATCTTC
CDR3 protein: CASSVPGGSYGYIF

D gene: TRBD1
clone size: many
J gene: TRBJ1-1
V gene: TRBV4-1
CDR3 DNA: TGCGCCAGCAGCCTCGGGACAGGGGCCCTGAACACTGAAGCTTTCTTT
CDR3 protein: CASSLGTGALNTEAFF

D gene: .
clone size: .
J gene: TRBJ2-4
V gene: TRBV12-3/TRBV12-4
CDR3 DNA: TGTGCCAGCAGTCAGGAGGGAGCCAAGAACATTCAGTACTTC
CDR3 protein: CASSQEGAKNIQYF

D gene: .
clone size: .
J gene: TRBJ1-5
V gene: TRBV10-3
CDR3 DNA: TGTGCCATCAGGGAAGCGGAGGGGCATGAGCTCCAGCATTTT
CDR3 protein: CAIREAEGHELQHF

D gene: .
clone size: once
J gene: TRBJ2-7
V gene: TRBV29-1
CDR3 DNA: TGCAGTGCGGGTTGGGATAATCTCGAGCAGTACTTC
CDR3 protein: CSAGWDNLEQYF

D gene: TRBD2
clone size: many
J gene: TRBJ2-3
V gene: TRBV11-2
CDR3 DNA: TGTGCCAGCAGCTCCTTGGGGCTAGCGGGAGCTAGCCCAGATACGCAGTATTTT
CDR3 protein: CASSSLGLAGASPDTQYF

D gene: TRBD2
clone size: once
J gene: TRBJ2-1
V gene: TRBV12-3/TRBV12-4
CDR3 DNA: TGTGGCAGCAGCCTTCTAGGTAGCGGGAGGGGAAATGAGCAATTCTTC
CDR3 protein: CGSSLLGSGRGNEQFF

D gene: TRBD2
clone size: .
J gene: TRBJ2-3
V gene: TRBV10-3
CDR3 DNA: TGTGCCATCGGGGCGGGGGTGGCCACAGATACGCAGTATTTT
CDR3 protein: CAIGAGVATDTQYF

D gene: .
clone size: many
J gene: TRBJ2-2
V gene: TRBV5-1
CDR3 DNA: TGCGCCAGCAGCCCGGAGTACCGGGCAATGCAGCTGTTTTTT
CDR3 protein: CASSPEYRAMQLFF

D gene: .
clone size: .
J gene: TRBJ2-5
V gene: TRBV12-3/TRBV12-4
CDR3 DNA: TGTACCAGCAGTCCGAACAGCGTGGAGACCCAGTACTTC
CDR3 protein: CTSSPNSVETQYF

D gene: .
clone size: .
J gene: TRBJ1-2
V gene: TRBV4-3
CDR3 DNA: TGCGTCAGCAGCCAAGATTCAGGCTTGGGGGGCTACATCTTC
CDR3 protein: CVSSQDSGLGGYIF

D gene: .
clone size: .
J gene: TRBJ2-2
V gene: TRBV11-3
CDR3 DNA: TGTGCCAACAGGTTAGACTTCACCGGGGGGCCGTTTTTT
CDR3 protein: CANRLDFTGGPFF

D gene: .
clone size: .
J gene: TRBJ2-2
V gene: TRBV10-3
CDR3 DNA: TGTGGCATCAGTGATGAAATTGCGTTGACAGGGAACACCGGGGAGCTGTTTTTT
CDR3 protein: CGISDEIALTGNTGELFF

D gene: TRBD1
clone size: .
J gene: TRBJ1-2
V gene: TRBV12-3/TRBV12-4
CDR3 DNA: TGTGTCAGCACTTACCAGGACAGGGGGAGAGGCTACACCTTC
CDR3 protein: CVSTYQDRGRGYTF

D gene: .
clone size: .
J gene: TRBJ2-1
V gene: TRBV4-3
CDR3 DNA: TGCGCTAGCAGCCATGAAACCAGGGGGAGGTACAATGAGCAGTTTTTC
CDR3 protein: CASSHETRGRYNEQFF